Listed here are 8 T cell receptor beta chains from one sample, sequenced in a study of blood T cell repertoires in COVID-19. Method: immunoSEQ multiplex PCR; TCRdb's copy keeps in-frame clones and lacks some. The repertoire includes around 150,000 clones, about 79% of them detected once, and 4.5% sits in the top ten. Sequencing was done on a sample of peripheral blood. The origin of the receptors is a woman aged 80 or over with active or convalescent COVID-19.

The chain's CDR3 is CASSVAGMGATEAFF. CDR3 DNA: TGTGCCAGCAGCGTAGCCGGGATGGGCGCCACTGAAGCTTTCTTT. The gene calls are TRBV9 and TRBJ1-1; unclear D gene. This CDR3 has 15 residues. V was cut by 0 bases and J by 4 bases, with 13 bases left in between. Germline V CDR1 and CDR2: SGDLS, YYNGEE. The variable domain in full, with the rest retrieved from reference TRBV9 and TRBJ1-1, is DSGVTQTPKHLITATGQRVTLRCSPRSGDLSVYWYQQSLDQGLQFLIQYYNGEERAKGNILERFSAQQFPDLHSELNLSSLELGDSALYFCASSVAGMGATEAFFGQGTRLTVV.

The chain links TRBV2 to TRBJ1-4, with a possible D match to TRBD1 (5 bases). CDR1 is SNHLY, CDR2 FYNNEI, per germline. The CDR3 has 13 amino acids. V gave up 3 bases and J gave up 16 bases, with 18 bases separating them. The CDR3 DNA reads TGTGCCAGCAGTGATCCCTCAGGGACTCGGCCGTTTTTT. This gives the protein CASSDPSGTRPFF.

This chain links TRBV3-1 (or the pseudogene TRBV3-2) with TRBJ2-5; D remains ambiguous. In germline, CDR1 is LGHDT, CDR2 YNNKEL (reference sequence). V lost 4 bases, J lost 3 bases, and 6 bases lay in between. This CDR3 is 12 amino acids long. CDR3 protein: CASSPTEETQYF. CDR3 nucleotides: TGTGCCAGCAGCCCTACAGAAGAGACCCAGTACTTC.

The CDR3 spells CASSPGLAGINEQFF. The DNA for the CDR3 is TGTGCCAGCAGCCCGGGACTAGCGGGGATCAATGAGCAGTTCTTC. V and J are TRBV5-4 and TRBJ2-1, with 13 bases fitting TRBD2. CDR3 length equals 15 residues. V shed 4 bases, J shed 6 bases, and the junction held 4 bases outside the gene matches. Germline lookup yields CDR1 SGHNT and CDR2 YYREEE (reference sequence).

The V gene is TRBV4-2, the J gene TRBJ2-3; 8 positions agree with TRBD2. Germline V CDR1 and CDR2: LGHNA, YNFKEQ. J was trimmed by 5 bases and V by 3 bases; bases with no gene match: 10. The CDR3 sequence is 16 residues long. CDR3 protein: CASSQGSGGPRDTQYF. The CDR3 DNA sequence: TGTGCCAGCAGCCAGGGGAGCGGGGGTCCCAGAGATACGCAGTATTTT.

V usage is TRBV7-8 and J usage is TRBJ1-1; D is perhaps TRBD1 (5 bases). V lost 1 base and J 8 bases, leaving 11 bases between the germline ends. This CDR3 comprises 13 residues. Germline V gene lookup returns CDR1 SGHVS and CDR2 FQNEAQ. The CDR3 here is CASSLDAGVEAFF. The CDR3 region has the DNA TGTGCCAGCAGCTTAGATGCGGGGGTGGAAGCTTTCTTT. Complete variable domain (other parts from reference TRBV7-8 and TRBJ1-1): GAGVSQSPRYKVAKRGQDVALRCDPISGHVSLFWYQQALGQGPEFLTYFQNEAQLDKSGLPSDRFFAERPEGSVSTLKIQRTQQEDSAVYLCASSLDAGVEAFFGQGTRLTVV.

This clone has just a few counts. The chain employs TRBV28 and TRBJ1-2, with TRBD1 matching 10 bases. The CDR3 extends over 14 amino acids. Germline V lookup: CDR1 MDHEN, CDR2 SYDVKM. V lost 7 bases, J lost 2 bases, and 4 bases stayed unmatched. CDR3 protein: CASTQTGGNYGYTF. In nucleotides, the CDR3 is TGTGCCAGCACCCAGACAGGGGGCAACTATGGCTACACCTTC.

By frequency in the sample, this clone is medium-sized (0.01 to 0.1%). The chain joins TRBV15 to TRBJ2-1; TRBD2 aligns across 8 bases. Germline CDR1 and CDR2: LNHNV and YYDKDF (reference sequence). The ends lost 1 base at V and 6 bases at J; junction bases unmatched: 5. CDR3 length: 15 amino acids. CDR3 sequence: CATSRGSGVSNEQFF. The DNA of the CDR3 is TGTGCCACCAGCAGAGGTAGCGGGGTGAGCAATGAGCAGTTCTTC.